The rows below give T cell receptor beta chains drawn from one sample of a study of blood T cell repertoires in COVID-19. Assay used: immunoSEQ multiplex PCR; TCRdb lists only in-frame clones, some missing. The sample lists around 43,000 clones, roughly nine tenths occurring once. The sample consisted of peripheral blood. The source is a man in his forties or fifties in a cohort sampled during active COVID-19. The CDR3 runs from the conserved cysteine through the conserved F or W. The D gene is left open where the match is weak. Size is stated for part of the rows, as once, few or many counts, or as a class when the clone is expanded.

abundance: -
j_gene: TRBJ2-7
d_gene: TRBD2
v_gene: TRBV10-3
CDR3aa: CAIASTGTSYEQYF
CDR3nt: TGTGCCATCGCCTCTACAGGGACTAGCTACGAGCAGTACTTC

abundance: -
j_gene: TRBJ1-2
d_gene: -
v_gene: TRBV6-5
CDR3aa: CATSPGWDYGYTF
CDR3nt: TGTGCCACCTCCCCAGGGTGGGACTATGGCTACACCTTC

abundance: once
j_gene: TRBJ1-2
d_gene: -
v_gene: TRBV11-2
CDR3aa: CASSLSTGGTYGYTF
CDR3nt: TGTGCCAGCAGCTTATCGACGGGAGGCACCTATGGCTACACCTTC

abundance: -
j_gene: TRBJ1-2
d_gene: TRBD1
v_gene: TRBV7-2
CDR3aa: CASSPTGGLGYGYTF
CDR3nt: TGTGCCAGCAGCCCGACAGGGGGATTGGGCTATGGCTACACCTTC

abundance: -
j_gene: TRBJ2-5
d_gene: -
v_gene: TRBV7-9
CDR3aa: CASSPVAGQRETQYF
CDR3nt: TGTGCCAGCAGCCCTGTAGCGGGACAGCGGGAGACCCAGTACTTC

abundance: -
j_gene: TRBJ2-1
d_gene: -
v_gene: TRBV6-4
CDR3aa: CASRNLVTNEQFF
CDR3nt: TGTGCCAGCAGGAACCTAGTAACAAATGAGCAGTTCTTC

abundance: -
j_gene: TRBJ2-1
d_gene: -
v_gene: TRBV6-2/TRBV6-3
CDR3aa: CASSYSEVALYNEQFF
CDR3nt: TGTGCCAGCAGTTACTCAGAGGTTGCCCTATACAATGAGCAGTTCTTC

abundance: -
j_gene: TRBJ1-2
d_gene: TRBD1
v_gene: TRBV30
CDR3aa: CAWSAPLTGGFYGYTF
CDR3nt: TGTGCCTGGAGTGCACCCCTTACAGGGGGCTTCTATGGCTACACCTTC

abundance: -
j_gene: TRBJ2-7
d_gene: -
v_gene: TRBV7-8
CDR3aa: CASTPGGVLVYEQYF
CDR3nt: TGTGCCAGCACCCCCGGGGGAGTTTTGGTCTACGAGCAGTACTTC

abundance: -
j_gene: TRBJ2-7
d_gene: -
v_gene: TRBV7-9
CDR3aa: CASSLGRNEQYF
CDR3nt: TGTGCCAGCAGCTTAGGGCGGAACGAGCAGTACTTC

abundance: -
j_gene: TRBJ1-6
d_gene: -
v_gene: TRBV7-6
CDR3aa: CASSLSGGHNSPLHF
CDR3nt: TGTGCCAGCAGCTTATCGGGTGGTCATAATTCACCCCTCCACTTT

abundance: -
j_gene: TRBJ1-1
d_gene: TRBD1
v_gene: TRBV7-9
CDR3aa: CASSEGQGRAEAFF
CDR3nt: TGTGCCAGCAGCGAGGGACAGGGACGAGCTGAAGCTTTCTTT

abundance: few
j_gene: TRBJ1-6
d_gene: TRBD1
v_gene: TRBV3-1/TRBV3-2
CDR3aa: CASSRDRANSPLHF
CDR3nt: TGTGCCAGCAGTCGGGACAGGGCCAATTCACCCCTCCACTTT

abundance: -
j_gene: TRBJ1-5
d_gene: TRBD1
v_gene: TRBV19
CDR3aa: CASSIGTGKMAPRQPQHF
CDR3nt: TGTGCCAGTAGTATAGGGACAGGGAAAATGGCCCCCAGGCAGCCCCAGCATTTT

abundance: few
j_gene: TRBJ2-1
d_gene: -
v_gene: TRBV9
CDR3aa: CASSVAVGGRGWSEQFF
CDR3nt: TGTGCCAGCAGCGTAGCTGTCGGGGGTCGAGGCTGGAGTGAGCAGTTCTTC

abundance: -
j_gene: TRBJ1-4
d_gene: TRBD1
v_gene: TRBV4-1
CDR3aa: CASSQTIRLGTGEEKLFF
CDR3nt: TGCGCCAGCAGCCAAACAATTCGTTTGGGGACAGGGGAGGAGAAACTGTTTTTT

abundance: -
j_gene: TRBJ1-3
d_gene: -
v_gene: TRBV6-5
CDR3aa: CASSSTGNSGNTIYF
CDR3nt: TGTGCCAGCAGTTCGACAGGTAACTCTGGAAACACCATATATTTT

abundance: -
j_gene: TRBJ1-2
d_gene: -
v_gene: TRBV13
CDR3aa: CASSLGEGSFYGYTF
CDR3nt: TGTGCCAGCAGCTTAGGGGAGGGATCCTTCTATGGCTACACCTTC

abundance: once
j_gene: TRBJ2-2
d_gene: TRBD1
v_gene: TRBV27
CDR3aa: CASSRGPITGELFF
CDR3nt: TGTGCCAGCAGTAGGGGGCCGATCACCGGGGAGCTGTTTTTT

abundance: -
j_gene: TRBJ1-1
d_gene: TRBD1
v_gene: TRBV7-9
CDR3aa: CASSLIDRGNTEAFF
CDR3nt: TGTGCCAGCAGCTTGATCGACAGGGGGAACACTGAAGCTTTCTTT

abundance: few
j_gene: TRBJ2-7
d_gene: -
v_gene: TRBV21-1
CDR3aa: CASRGGDGPYEQYF
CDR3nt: TGTGCCAGCAGAGGGGGTGATGGGCCCTACGAGCAGTACTTC

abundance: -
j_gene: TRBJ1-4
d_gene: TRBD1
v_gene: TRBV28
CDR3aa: CASSFLDRDEKLFF
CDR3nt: TGTGCCAGCAGTTTCCTGGACAGGGATGAAAAACTGTTTTTT

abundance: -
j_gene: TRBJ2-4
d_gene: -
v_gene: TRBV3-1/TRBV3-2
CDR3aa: CASSQGLAKNIQYF
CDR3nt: TGTGCCAGCAGCCAAGGACTAGCCAAAAACATTCAGTACTTC

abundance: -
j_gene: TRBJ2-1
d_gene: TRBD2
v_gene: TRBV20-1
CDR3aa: CSASALAGALYDEQFF
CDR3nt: TGCAGTGCTAGTGCCCTAGCGGGGGCCCTCTACGATGAGCAGTTCTTC

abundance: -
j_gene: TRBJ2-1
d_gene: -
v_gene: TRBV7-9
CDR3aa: CASSLDVGDEQFF
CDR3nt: TGTGCCAGCAGCTTAGATGTCGGGGATGAGCAGTTCTTC

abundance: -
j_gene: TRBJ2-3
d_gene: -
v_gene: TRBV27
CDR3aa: CASSYQGSTDTQYF
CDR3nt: TGTGCCAGCAGTTACCAGGGGAGCACAGATACGCAGTATTTT

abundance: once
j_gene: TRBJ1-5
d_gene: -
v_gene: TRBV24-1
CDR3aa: CATSDSSNQPQHF
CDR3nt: TGTGCCACCAGCGACAGTAGCAATCAGCCCCAGCATTTT

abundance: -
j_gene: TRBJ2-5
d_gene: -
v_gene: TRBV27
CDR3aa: CASSSRRSQETQYF
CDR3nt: TGTGCCAGCAGTTCCCGGAGGAGCCAAGAGACCCAGTACTTC

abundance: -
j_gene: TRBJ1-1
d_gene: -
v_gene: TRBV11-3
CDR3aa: CASSLVATQAAFF
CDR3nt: TGTGCCAGCAGCTTAGTGGCTACTCAGGCCGCTTTCTTT

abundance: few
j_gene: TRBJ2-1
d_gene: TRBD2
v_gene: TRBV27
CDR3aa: CASSLGRLAGYNEQFF
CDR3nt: TGTGCCAGCAGTTTAGGTCGACTAGCGGGATACAATGAGCAGTTCTTC

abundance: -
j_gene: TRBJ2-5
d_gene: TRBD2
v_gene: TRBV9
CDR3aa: CASSVSRLAGGRVVETQYF
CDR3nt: TGTGCCAGCAGCGTATCTCGACTAGCGGGAGGGCGAGTCGTAGAGACCCAGTACTTC

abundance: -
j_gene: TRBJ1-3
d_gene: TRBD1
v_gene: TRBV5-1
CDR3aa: CASSSRQGSVGNTIYF
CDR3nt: TGCGCCAGCAGCTCCCGACAGGGGTCTGTTGGAAACACCATATATTTT

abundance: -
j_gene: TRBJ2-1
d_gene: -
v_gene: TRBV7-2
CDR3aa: CASSLWTGDNEQFF
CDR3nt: TGTGCCAGCAGCCTGTGGACTGGTGACAATGAGCAGTTCTTC

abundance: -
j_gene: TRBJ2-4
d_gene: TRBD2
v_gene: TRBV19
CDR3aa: CASSIDLAGGGENIQYF
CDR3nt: TGTGCCAGTAGTATAGATCTAGCGGGAGGGGGAGAAAACATTCAGTACTTC

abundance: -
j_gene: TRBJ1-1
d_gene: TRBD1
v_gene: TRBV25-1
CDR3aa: CASSQDREGNTEAFF
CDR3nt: TGTGCCAGCAGTCAGGACAGGGAAGGGAACACTGAAGCTTTCTTT

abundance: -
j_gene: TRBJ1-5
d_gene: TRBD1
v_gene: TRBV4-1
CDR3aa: CASSQVSGDRDQPQHF
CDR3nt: TGCGCCAGCAGCCAAGTCTCGGGGGACAGAGATCAGCCCCAGCATTTT

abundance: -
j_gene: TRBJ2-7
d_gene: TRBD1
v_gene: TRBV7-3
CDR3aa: CASSLVPGQGSEQYF
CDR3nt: TGTGCCAGCAGCTTAGTCCCCGGACAGGGGAGTGAGCAGTACTTC

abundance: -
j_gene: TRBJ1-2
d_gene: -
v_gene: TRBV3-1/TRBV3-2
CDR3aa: CASSQDQVYYGYTF
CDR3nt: TGTGCCAGCAGCCAAGACCAGGTGTACTATGGCTACACCTTC

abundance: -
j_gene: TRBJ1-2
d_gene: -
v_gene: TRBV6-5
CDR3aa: CASSYSPGSNDGGYTF
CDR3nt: TGTGCCAGCAGTTACTCTCCCGGGTCCAACGATGGAGGCTACACCTTC

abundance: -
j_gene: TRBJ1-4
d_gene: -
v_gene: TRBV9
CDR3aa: CASSVDLSEKLFF
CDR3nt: TGTGCCAGCAGCGTAGACCTTAGCGAAAAACTGTTTTTT

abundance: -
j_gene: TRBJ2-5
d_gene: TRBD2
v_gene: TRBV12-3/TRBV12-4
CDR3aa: CASSLTSGGDQYF
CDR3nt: TGTGCCAGCAGTTTAACTAGCGGGGGGGACCAGTACTTC

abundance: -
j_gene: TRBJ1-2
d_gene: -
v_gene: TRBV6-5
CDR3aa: CASSYSQGGYGYTF
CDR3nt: TGTGCCAGCAGTTACTCCCAGGGTGGCTATGGCTACACCTTC

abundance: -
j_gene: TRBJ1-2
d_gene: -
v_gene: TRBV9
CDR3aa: CASSVGVRYGYTF
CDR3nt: TGTGCCAGCAGCGTAGGCGTCCGATATGGCTACACCTTC

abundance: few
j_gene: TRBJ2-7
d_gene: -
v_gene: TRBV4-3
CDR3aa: CASSQLLADAYEQYF
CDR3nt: TGCGCCAGCAGCCAATTGCTTGCGGATGCCTACGAGCAGTACTTC

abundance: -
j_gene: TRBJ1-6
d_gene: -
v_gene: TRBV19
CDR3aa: CASSIETGFNSPLHF
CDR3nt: TGTGCCAGTAGTATAGAGACAGGCTTTAATTCACCCCTCCACTTT

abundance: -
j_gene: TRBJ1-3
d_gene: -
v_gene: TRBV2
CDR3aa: CASSGGSGNTIYF
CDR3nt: TGTGCCAGCAGTGGAGGGTCCGGAAACACCATATATTTT

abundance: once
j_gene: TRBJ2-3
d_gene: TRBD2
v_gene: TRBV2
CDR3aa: CASSSWEGEGDTQYF
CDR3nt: TGTGCCAGCTCCTCCTGGGAGGGAGAAGGAGATACGCAGTATTTT

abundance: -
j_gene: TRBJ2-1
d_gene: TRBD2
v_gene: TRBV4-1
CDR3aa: CASSSQDAGLAANEQFF
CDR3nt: TGCGCCAGCAGCTCCCAAGACGCGGGACTAGCGGCCAATGAGCAGTTCTTC

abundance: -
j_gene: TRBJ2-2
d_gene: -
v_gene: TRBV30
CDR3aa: CAWSGGLGGELFF
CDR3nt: TGTGCCTGGAGCGGCGGACTGGGGGGGGAGCTGTTTTTT

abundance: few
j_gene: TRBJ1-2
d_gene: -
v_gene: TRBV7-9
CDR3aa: CASSSDILPLGGIYGYTF
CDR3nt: TGTGCCAGCAGCTCGGACATCCTCCCCCTGGGGGGTATCTATGGCTACACCTTC

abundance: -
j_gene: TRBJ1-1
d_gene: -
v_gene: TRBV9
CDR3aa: CASSPRPDSGEAFF
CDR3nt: TGTGCCAGCAGCCCCCGACCTGATTCGGGTGAAGCTTTCTTT

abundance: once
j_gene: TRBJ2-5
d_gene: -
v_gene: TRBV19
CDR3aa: CASSQKQETQYF
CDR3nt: TGTGCCAGTAGTCAGAAGCAAGAGACCCAGTACTTC

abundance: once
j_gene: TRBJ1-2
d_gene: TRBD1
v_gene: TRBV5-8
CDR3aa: CASSLGTGPYGYTF
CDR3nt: TGTGCCAGCAGCTTGGGGACAGGCCCTTATGGCTACACCTTC

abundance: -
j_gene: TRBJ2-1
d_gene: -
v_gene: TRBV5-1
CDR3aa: CASSFIRNEQFF
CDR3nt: TGCGCCAGCAGCTTTATCCGCAATGAGCAGTTCTTC

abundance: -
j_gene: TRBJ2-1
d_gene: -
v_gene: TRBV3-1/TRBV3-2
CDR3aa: CASGEGLAVNEQFF
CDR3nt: TGTGCCAGCGGGGAAGGGCTAGCTGTGAATGAGCAGTTCTTC

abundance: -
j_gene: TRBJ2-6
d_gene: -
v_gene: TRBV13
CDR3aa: CASLSSGANVLTF
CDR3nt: TGTGCCAGTTTGAGCTCTGGGGCCAACGTCCTGACTTTC

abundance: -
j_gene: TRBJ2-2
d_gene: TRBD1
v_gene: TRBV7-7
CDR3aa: CASSFSRDSAITGELFF
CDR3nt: TGTGCTAGCAGCTTTTCCCGGGACAGCGCTATTACCGGGGAGCTGTTTTTT

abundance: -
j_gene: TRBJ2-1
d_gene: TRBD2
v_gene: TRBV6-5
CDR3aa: CATATSGSWNEQFF
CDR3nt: TGTGCCACCGCGACTAGCGGGAGTTGGAATGAGCAGTTCTTC

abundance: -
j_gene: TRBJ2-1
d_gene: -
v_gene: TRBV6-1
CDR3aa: CASSEFDYPYNEQFF
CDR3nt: TGTGCCAGCAGTGAGTTTGACTACCCCTACAATGAGCAGTTCTTC

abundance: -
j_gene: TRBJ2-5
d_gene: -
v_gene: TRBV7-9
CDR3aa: CASSLGYNQETQYF
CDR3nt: TGTGCCAGCAGCTTAGGGTACAATCAAGAGACCCAGTACTTC